The text below deals with one T cell receptor (beta chain). Its antigen is not known. This CDR3 contains 14 residues. Trimming shortened V by 0 bases and J by 5 bases, and 7 bases separated the two germline ends. Germline CDR1 is LGHNA and CDR2 is YSLEER. The data are from a study of cytomegalovirus exposure and HLA in healthy donors. The PCR contained 60 Vbeta and 13 Jbeta primers. This table comes from immunoSEQ multiplex PCR, and its TCRdb copy is limited to in-frame clones, with some not included. The data hold approximately 100,000 clones, with approximately 70% observed a single time. Study findings and constraints: Among immune exposure information, only CMV serostatus was available. Productive status was seen about 90% or about 30% of the time for most TCR beta V segments in an earlier analysis. Within the data, a cluster of highly shared sequence variants was likely a sequencing artifact.

The sequence was collected from a man between 35 and 55 years old in good health and CMV-seronegative. Source material: PBMCs. The chain is built from TRBV4-3 and TRBJ1-4, with unresolved D. CDR3 loop: CASSQDRLNEKLFF. CDR3 sequence (DNA): TGCGCCAGCAGCCAAGATCGGTTGAATGAAAAACTGTTTTTT.